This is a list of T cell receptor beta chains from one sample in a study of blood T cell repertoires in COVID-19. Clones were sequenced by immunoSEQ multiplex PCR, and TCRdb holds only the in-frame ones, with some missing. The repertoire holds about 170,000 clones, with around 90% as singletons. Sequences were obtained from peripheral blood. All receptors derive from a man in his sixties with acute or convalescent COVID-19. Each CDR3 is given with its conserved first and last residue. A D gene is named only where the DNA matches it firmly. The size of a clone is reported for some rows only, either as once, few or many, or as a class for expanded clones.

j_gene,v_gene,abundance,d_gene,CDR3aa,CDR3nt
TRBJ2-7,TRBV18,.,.,CASSPGQSSYEQYF,TGTGCCAGCTCACCGGGACAAAGCTCCTACGAGCAGTACTTC
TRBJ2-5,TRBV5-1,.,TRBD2,CASSLSGGALPETQYF,TGCGCCAGCAGCCTAAGCGGGGGAGCCCTTCCTGAGACCCAGTACTTC
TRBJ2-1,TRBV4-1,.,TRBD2,CASSQGSGTSVYNEQFF,TGCGCCAGCAGCCAAGGGTCCGGGACTAGCGTCTACAATGAGCAGTTCTTC
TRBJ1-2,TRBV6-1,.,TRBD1,CASSEHGTGGAYTF,TGTGCCAGCAGTGAACACGGGACAGGGGGCGCGTACACCTTC
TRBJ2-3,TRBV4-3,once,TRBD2,CASSYLSGRGVTDTQYF,TGCGCCAGCAGCTACCTTAGCGGGAGAGGTGTCACAGATACGCAGTATTTT
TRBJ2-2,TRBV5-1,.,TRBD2,CASSLGTSGGTGELFF,TGCGCCAGCAGCTTGGGGACTAGCGGGGGCACCGGGGAGCTGTTTTTT
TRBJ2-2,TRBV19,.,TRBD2,CASSRTSGLTGELFF,TGTGCCAGTAGTAGGACTAGCGGACTCACCGGGGAGCTGTTTTTT
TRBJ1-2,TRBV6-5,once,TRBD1,CASRRTGAGDGYTF,TGTGCCAGCAGAAGGACAGGGGCAGGCGATGGCTACACCTTC
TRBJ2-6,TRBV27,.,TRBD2,CASSSLLAGGPGANVLTF,TGTGCCAGCAGTTCCCTACTAGCGGGAGGGCCTGGGGCCAACGTCCTGACTTTC
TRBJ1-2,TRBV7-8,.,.,CASSVQWTPEGGYTF,TGTGCCAGCAGCGTCCAGTGGACGCCTGAGGGAGGCTACACCTTC
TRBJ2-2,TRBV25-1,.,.,CASSAGAGAPGELFF,TGTGCCAGCAGTGCGGGTGCAGGGGCTCCCGGGGAGCTGTTTTTT
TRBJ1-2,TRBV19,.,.,CASSAKQGIGYGYTF,TGTGCCAGTAGTGCAAAACAGGGTATAGGCTATGGCTACACCTTC